The entry below describes one TCR beta chain. The sample's treatment: oral pan-JAK inhibitor, 5-10 mg twice daily. The data are from a study of CD8+ T cells in alopecia areata. With 4 bases removed from V and 5 bases from J, the gap between germline ends came to 10 bases. Germline lookup yields CDR1 PRHDT and CDR2 FYEKMQ (reference sequence). CDR3 size: 13 residues. It was cDNA, reverse transcribed from extracted RNA, that served as the sequencing template. Profiling relied on immunoSEQ multiplex PCR, and the TCRdb table lists in-frame clones only, not all of them. The data hold roughly 180,000 clones, with around 51% observed a single time.

The rearrangement uses TRBV13 and TRBJ2-3; maybe TRBD1 (6 bases). The starting material was CD8+ T cells sorted from blood, obtained at week 52, from a patient treated with tofacitinib. This receptor was identified in a human donor with alopecia areata. The CDR3, as DNA: TGTGCCAGCAGCTCCCAAGGGGGAGATACGCAGTATTTT. Amino acids: CASSSQGGDTQYF.